These T cell receptor beta chains were read from a single sample in a study of control samples from healthy donors and cancer patients. The assay was immunoSEQ multiplex PCR, and TCRdb's table has in-frame clones only and misses some. The repertoire holds 57,000 or so clones, with roughly 94% as singletons. The sequencing input was blood. The receptors originated from a man under 40 in good health. CDR3s include the opening cysteine and the closing phenylalanine or tryptophan. Fields, in order: clone size, J gene, V gene, D gene, CDR3 protein, CDR3 DNA. A D gene is named only where the DNA matches it firmly. A clone size is listed for some rows: how often the clone was seen (once, few, many), or a class if it is expanded.

abundance: NA
j_gene: TRBJ1-2
v_gene: TRBV6-5
d_gene: TRBD1
CDR3aa: CATTLGTVNYGYTF
CDR3nt: TGTGCCACTACCCTCGGGACAGTGAACTATGGCTACACCTTC

abundance: NA
j_gene: TRBJ1-2
v_gene: TRBV4-2
d_gene: NA
CDR3aa: CASSQDLRQGTYGYTF
CDR3nt: TGTGCCAGCAGCCAAGATCTTCGGCAGGGAACATATGGCTACACCTTC

abundance: NA
j_gene: TRBJ1-2
v_gene: TRBV6-1
d_gene: NA
CDR3aa: CASSESFRILF
CDR3nt: TGTGCCAGCAGTGAAAGTTTCCGAATTCTCTTC

abundance: NA
j_gene: TRBJ2-2
v_gene: TRBV29-1
d_gene: TRBD2
CDR3aa: CSVRRGGTGELFF
CDR3nt: TGCAGCGTGAGGAGGGGAGGGACCGGGGAGCTGTTTTTT

abundance: NA
j_gene: TRBJ1-5
v_gene: TRBV30
d_gene: NA
CDR3aa: CAWSVGTVNQPQHF
CDR3nt: TGTGCCTGGAGTGTGGGTACAGTCAATCAGCCCCAGCATTTT

abundance: NA
j_gene: TRBJ2-3
v_gene: TRBV4-3
d_gene: NA
CDR3aa: CASSQDEAGAIPYGTDTQYF
CDR3nt: TGCGCCAGCAGCCAAGATGAGGCGGGGGCCATACCATACGGTACAGATACGCAGTATTTT

abundance: NA
j_gene: TRBJ2-7
v_gene: TRBV30
d_gene: NA
CDR3aa: CAWSVRQASYEQYF
CDR3nt: TGTGCCTGGAGTGTAAGGCAGGCTAGCTACGAGCAGTACTTC

abundance: NA
j_gene: TRBJ2-7
v_gene: TRBV7-9
d_gene: TRBD2
CDR3aa: CASSGRLAGYYEQYF
CDR3nt: TGTGCCAGCAGCGGCAGACTAGCGGGGTACTACGAGCAGTACTTC

abundance: NA
j_gene: TRBJ2-2
v_gene: TRBV30
d_gene: NA
CDR3aa: CAWSVRGELFF
CDR3nt: TGTGCCTGGAGTGTACGGGGGGAGCTGTTTTTT

abundance: NA
j_gene: TRBJ1-6
v_gene: TRBV29-1
d_gene: TRBD1
CDR3aa: CSGRQGHNSPLHF
CDR3nt: TGCAGCGGGCGACAGGGGCACAATTCACCCCTCCACTTT

abundance: NA
j_gene: TRBJ1-3
v_gene: TRBV7-2
d_gene: NA
CDR3aa: CASSLGGIRGNTIYF
CDR3nt: TGTGCCAGCAGCTTAGGTGGGATCCGTGGAAACACCATATATTTT

abundance: NA
j_gene: TRBJ2-3
v_gene: TRBV5-6
d_gene: TRBD2
CDR3aa: CASSPTSGTDTQYF
CDR3nt: TGTGCCAGCAGCCCGACTAGCGGCACAGATACGCAGTATTTT

abundance: NA
j_gene: TRBJ1-6
v_gene: TRBV6-4
d_gene: NA
CDR3aa: CASSPSDNSPLHF
CDR3nt: TGTGCCAGCAGTCCTTCGGATAATTCACCCCTCCACTTT

abundance: NA
j_gene: TRBJ2-1
v_gene: TRBV6-4
d_gene: TRBD2
CDR3aa: CASRDSWTSGGLPLYNEQFF
CDR3nt: TGTGCCAGCAGGGACAGCTGGACTAGCGGGGGCTTACCACTCTACAATGAGCAGTTCTTC

abundance: NA
j_gene: TRBJ1-4
v_gene: TRBV9
d_gene: TRBD1
CDR3aa: CASSVAPGQGEKLFF
CDR3nt: TGTGCCAGCAGCGTAGCGCCGGGACAGGGCGAAAAACTGTTTTTT

abundance: NA
j_gene: TRBJ2-3
v_gene: TRBV30
d_gene: NA
CDR3aa: CAWSVMAKSTDTQYF
CDR3nt: TGTGCCTGGAGTGTAATGGCGAAGAGCACAGATACGCAGTATTTT

abundance: NA
j_gene: TRBJ1-1
v_gene: TRBV28
d_gene: NA
CDR3aa: CASSLPLFGMAFF
CDR3nt: TGTGCCAGCAGTTTACCGCTTTTCGGTATGGCTTTCTTT

abundance: NA
j_gene: TRBJ2-7
v_gene: TRBV7-9
d_gene: NA
CDR3aa: CASSLGTVGYEQYF
CDR3nt: TGTGCCAGCAGCTTAGGAACAGTGGGCTACGAGCAGTACTTC

abundance: NA
j_gene: TRBJ2-3
v_gene: TRBV18
d_gene: TRBD2
CDR3aa: CASSGLVWDTQYF
CDR3nt: TGTGCCAGCTCGGGACTAGTATGGGATACGCAGTATTTT

abundance: NA
j_gene: TRBJ2-5
v_gene: TRBV5-4
d_gene: TRBD1
CDR3aa: CASSWRFGQGKGETQYF
CDR3nt: TGTGCCAGCAGCTGGCGATTTGGACAGGGGAAGGGGGAGACCCAGTACTTC

abundance: NA
j_gene: TRBJ1-1
v_gene: TRBV19
d_gene: NA
CDR3aa: CASSIDGFTEAFF
CDR3nt: TGTGCCAGTAGTATAGACGGCTTCACTGAAGCTTTCTTT

abundance: NA
j_gene: TRBJ2-1
v_gene: TRBV27
d_gene: TRBD2
CDR3aa: CASSLSSGEPYNEQFF
CDR3nt: TGTGCCAGCAGTTTATCTAGCGGGGAACCCTACAATGAGCAGTTCTTC

abundance: NA
j_gene: TRBJ2-5
v_gene: TRBV4-2
d_gene: TRBD1
CDR3aa: CASSQGAGGQGAGGETQYF
CDR3nt: TGTGCCAGCAGCCAAGGGGCTGGGGGACAGGGGGCCGGGGGAGAGACCCAGTACTTC

abundance: NA
j_gene: TRBJ2-7
v_gene: TRBV11-2
d_gene: TRBD2
CDR3aa: CASRSGTSGGYSYEQYF
CDR3nt: TGTGCCAGCAGATCCGGGACTAGCGGGGGGTACTCCTACGAGCAGTACTTC

abundance: NA
j_gene: TRBJ1-1
v_gene: TRBV12-3/TRBV12-4
d_gene: NA
CDR3aa: CASRGSGTEAFF
CDR3nt: TGTGCCAGCAGGGGCTCAGGCACTGAAGCTTTCTTT

abundance: NA
j_gene: TRBJ1-6
v_gene: TRBV18
d_gene: NA
CDR3aa: CASSPRTVYNSPLHF
CDR3nt: TGTGCCAGCTCACCACGGACAGTCTATAATTCACCCCTCCACTTT

abundance: NA
j_gene: TRBJ1-1
v_gene: TRBV9
d_gene: NA
CDR3aa: CASSGGVNTEAFF
CDR3nt: TGTGCCAGCAGCGGGGGGGTGAACACTGAAGCTTTCTTT

abundance: NA
j_gene: TRBJ1-5
v_gene: TRBV10-3
d_gene: NA
CDR3aa: CAIDTNSNQPQHF
CDR3nt: TGTGCCATCGACACCAATAGCAATCAGCCCCAGCATTTT

abundance: NA
j_gene: TRBJ1-1
v_gene: TRBV19
d_gene: TRBD1
CDR3aa: CASSQTGMNTEAFF
CDR3nt: TGTGCCAGTAGTCAGACAGGGATGAACACTGAAGCTTTCTTT

abundance: once
j_gene: TRBJ1-5
v_gene: TRBV15
d_gene: NA
CDR3aa: CATSMGAAPQPQHF
CDR3nt: TGTGCCACCAGCATGGGCGCGGCGCCTCAGCCCCAGCATTTT

abundance: NA
j_gene: TRBJ2-1
v_gene: TRBV7-3
d_gene: NA
CDR3aa: CASSPRGQEQFF
CDR3nt: TGTGCCAGCAGCCCACGAGGACAGGAGCAGTTCTTC

abundance: NA
j_gene: TRBJ2-7
v_gene: TRBV7-2
d_gene: TRBD2
CDR3aa: CASSLLAGSYEQYF
CDR3nt: TGTGCCAGCAGCCTACTAGCGGGGAGCTACGAGCAGTACTTC